These 18 T cell receptor beta chains were all obtained from the same sample, sequenced in a study of identical twins. Each CDR3 protein gets one entry after TCRdb re-called the 5' RACE reads with MiXCR. The table shows some 690,000 distinct CDR3 sequences, with about 20% occurring only once. The sample was also linked to a second study, of T cells expressing NK-cell markers.

The sample consisted of PBMCs. These receptor sequences come from a woman aged 18-29 years in good health.

V gene TRBV6-1 combines with J gene TRBJ2-2; no clear D gene. The germline gives CDR1 MNHNS, CDR2 SASEGT. This CDR3 has 13 residues. Trimming cost V 7 bases and J 5 bases, with 11 bases left between them. CDR3 loop: CASTEQVTGELFF. For the CDR3, the DNA is TGTGCCAGCACCGAACAAGTAACCGGGGAGCTGTTTTTT.

This rearrangement joins TRBV20-1 to TRBJ2-1, with TRBD2 as a possible D gene (5 bases). The germline V gene encodes CDR1 DFQATT and CDR2 SNEGSKA (reference sequence). CDR3 length: 14 amino acids. Deletions cut 0 bases from V and 8 bases from J, with 14 bases between. The CDR3 bases are TGCAGTGCTAGAGACATAGGAAAAGCGGATGAGCAGTTCTTC. It encodes CSARDIGKADEQFF.

The J gene is TRBJ2-1, the V gene TRBV20-1, with D hard to call. Per germline, CDR1 DFQATT and CDR2 SNEGSKA (reference sequence). The CDR3 extends over 11 amino acids. Trimming pared 7 bases from V and 3 bases from J, leaving 7 bases between. The CDR3 loop is CSGLLYNEQFF. CDR3 DNA: TGCAGTGGACTCCTCTACAATGAGCAGTTCTTC.

The chain has TRBV7-2 and TRBJ2-7, with D uncertain. The V end was cut by 1 base, the J end by 2 bases, with 9 bases between. Looked up from germline, CDR1 is SGHTA and CDR2 is FQGNSA. This CDR3 has 14 residues. The CDR3 spells CASSLGSRAYEQYF. CDR3 nucleotides: TGTGCCAGCAGCTTAGGTTCTAGGGCCTACGAGCAGTACTTC.

The chain couples TRBV7-3 to TRBJ2-2; 11 bases fit TRBD2. J was trimmed by 8 bases and V by 4 bases; bases with no gene match: 0. The CDR3 covers 13 residues. CDR1 is SGHTA, CDR2 FQGTGA, per germline. The CDR3 DNA reads TGTGCCAGCAGCTGGACTAGCGGGGGGGAGCTGTTTTTT. Protein sequence: CASSWTSGGELFF.

The chain employs TRBV12-3 or TRBV12-4 and TRBJ2-2; 10 bases are a match to TRBD2. V was clipped by 5 bases and J by 8 bases; unmatched bases: 2. The CDR3 has 13 residues. The DNA of the CDR3 is TGTGCCAGCAGTCGGACTAGCGGAGGGGAGCTGTTTTTT. It translates to CASSRTSGGELFF.

Ten or more counts support this clonotype. The chain is built from TRBV12-3 or TRBV12-4 and TRBJ2-3; maybe TRBD1 (5 bases). V dropped 8 bases and J dropped 6 bases, with 21 bases sitting between them. The length of the CDR3 is 15 residues. The CDR3 is CASGIGARSVDTQYF. The CDR3 DNA sequence: TGTGCCAGCGGTATTGGGGCCCGCTCAGTGGATACGCAGTATTTT.

This clonotype was seen only a few times. The rearrangement uses TRBV14 and TRBJ1-2; D uncertain. Trimming left V 0 bases short and J 3 bases short, with 5 bases between. The CDR3 is 13 amino acids. Germline loops: CDR1 SGHDN, CDR2 FVKESK. CDR3 loop: CASSQDRDYGYTF. For the CDR3, the DNA is TGTGCCAGCAGCCAAGATCGGGACTATGGCTACACCTTC.

This chain uses TRBV5-1 with TRBJ2-1; D call uncertain. V shed 0 bases and J shed 8 bases, with 15 bases lying between them. The CDR3 runs 15 residues. CDR1 and CDR2 (germline): SGHRS, YFSETQ. CDR3 in amino acids: CASSLGLLRPDEQFF. In DNA form, the CDR3 reads TGCGCCAGCAGCTTGGGACTGCTAAGACCGGATGAGCAGTTCTTC.

This clonotype was detected a few times. The rearrangement joins TRBV29-1 to TRBJ2-1, with 10 bases aligning to TRBD1. Germline V gives CDR1 SQVTM, CDR2 ANQGSEA. V lost 5 bases and J lost 8; bases outside the gene matches: 9. This CDR3 spans 14 amino acids. This chain's CDR3 is CSVLDRGRGDEQFF. CDR3 nucleotide sequence: TGCAGCGTTCTCGACAGGGGGCGCGGGGATGAGCAGTTCTTC.

This clonotype was found a few times. V gene TRBV10-3 combines with J gene TRBJ2-5, with 8 bases matching TRBD2. V dropped 4 bases and J dropped 2; count of bases not matched to a gene: 6. The length of the CDR3 is 15 residues. Germline V gives CDR1 ENHRY, CDR2 SYGVKD. CDR3 in DNA: TGTGCCATCAGTGGAGTTAGCGGGGTTCAAGAGACCCAGTACTTC. As protein: CAISGVSGVQETQYF.

As to this clonotype: A much more abundant neighbour one base away suggests this may be a read error. The V gene is TRBV3-1, the J gene TRBJ2-3, with 14 bases identical to TRBD2. This CDR3 has 18 residues. CDR1 and CDR2 from the germline V gene are LGHDT and YNNKEL (reference sequence). The CDR3 DNA reads as TGTGCCTGCAGCCAACCCAGACTAGCGGGGGGGAGCACAGATACGCAGTATTTT. Residues: CACSQPRLAGGSTDTQYF.

In this sample, this clonotype turned up many times. This chain connects TRBV6-5 to TRBJ1-1, with D perhaps TRBD1 (5 bases). The V gene's germline CDR1 is MNHEY and CDR2 SVGAGI. The CDR3 has 13 residues. Trimming took off 2 bases at V and 9 bases at J, with 13 bases between the two ends. For the CDR3, the DNA is TGTGCCAGCAGTTACCCCCCAGGGCGCCAAGCTTTCTTT. Its translation is CASSYPPGRQAFF.

The table lists this clonotype with a few counts. V is TRBV20-1 and J is TRBJ1-3; perhaps TRBD1 as D (6 bases). The V gene lost 5 bases and the J gene lost 0 bases, with 11 bases spanning the gap. The CDR3 loop spans 14 amino acids. Germline V gene data show CDR1 as DFQATT and CDR2 as SNEGSKA (reference sequence). This chain's CDR3 is CSADTGSSGNTIYF. DNA for the CDR3: TGCAGTGCTGATACAGGGAGCTCTGGAAACACCATATATTTT.

This clonotype was counted at least ten times. This rearrangement joins TRBV9 to TRBJ1-1; D possibly corresponds to TRBD1 (6 bases). Germline V gives CDR1 SGDLS, CDR2 YYNGEE. Between the trimmed V and J ends, which lost 3 bases and 4 bases, there was a span of 10 bases. This CDR3 comprises 13 residues. The CDR3 region has the DNA TGTGCCAGCAGCGAGACGGGGGCCACTGAAGCTTTCTTT. Protein: CASSETGATEAFF.

The table lists this clonotype with many counts. The CDR3 loop reads CASSFGGAANEQFF. Here the CDR3 DNA reads TGTGCCAGCAGTTTTGGGGGGGCTGCCAATGAGCAGTTCTTC. The rearrangement uses TRBV12-3 or TRBV12-4 and TRBJ2-1; maybe TRBD2 (7 bases). The CDR3 runs to 14 residues. V was trimmed by 3 bases and J by 6 bases, leaving 12 bases between them.

This clonotype was seen a few times. As DNA, the CDR3 is TGTGCCAGCAGTCGCTTGGGGACGGCCACAGATACGCAGTATTTT. This sequence encodes CASSRLGTATDTQYF. The chain links TRBV6-1 to TRBJ2-3; tentatively, D is TRBD1 or TRBD2 (5 bases each). CDR1 is MNHNS and CDR2 is SASEGT in the germline V gene. This CDR3 contains 15 residues. V shed 5 bases and J shed 2 bases, with 14 bases lying between them.

The rearrangement links TRBV27 to TRBJ2-3; no definite D call. Looked up from germline, CDR1 is MNHEY and CDR2 is SMNVEV (reference sequence). The germline V and J ends were trimmed by 7 bases and 2 bases, with 13 bases remaining between them. The CDR3 sequence is 14 residues long. CDR3 amino acids: CASTKGSFTDTQYF. The CDR3 DNA reads as TGTGCCAGCACCAAAGGCAGCTTCACAGATACGCAGTATTTT.